This T cell receptor beta chain was found in a study of early T cells in non-severe SARS-CoV-2 infection. TCRdb fed the 5' RACE reads into MiXCR, producing one record per CDR3 protein. The sample lists some 56,000 distinct CDR3 sequences; around 15% were seen once. Germline lookup yields CDR1 SGHTA and CDR2 FQGNSA. The V end was cut by 1 base, the J end by 5 bases, with 9 bases between. CDR3 size: 13 residues. This clonotype was observed a handful of times. The sample was whole blood, taken at baseline. The chain has TRBV7-2 and TRBJ2-7, with no clear D. The receptor was isolated from an adult who was a healthcare worker with PCR-confirmed SARS-CoV-2 infection or an uninfected control (not recorded which). CDR3 protein: CASSLVREDEQYF. DNA of the CDR3: TGTGCCAGCAGCTTAGTACGAGAGGACGAGCAGTACTTC.